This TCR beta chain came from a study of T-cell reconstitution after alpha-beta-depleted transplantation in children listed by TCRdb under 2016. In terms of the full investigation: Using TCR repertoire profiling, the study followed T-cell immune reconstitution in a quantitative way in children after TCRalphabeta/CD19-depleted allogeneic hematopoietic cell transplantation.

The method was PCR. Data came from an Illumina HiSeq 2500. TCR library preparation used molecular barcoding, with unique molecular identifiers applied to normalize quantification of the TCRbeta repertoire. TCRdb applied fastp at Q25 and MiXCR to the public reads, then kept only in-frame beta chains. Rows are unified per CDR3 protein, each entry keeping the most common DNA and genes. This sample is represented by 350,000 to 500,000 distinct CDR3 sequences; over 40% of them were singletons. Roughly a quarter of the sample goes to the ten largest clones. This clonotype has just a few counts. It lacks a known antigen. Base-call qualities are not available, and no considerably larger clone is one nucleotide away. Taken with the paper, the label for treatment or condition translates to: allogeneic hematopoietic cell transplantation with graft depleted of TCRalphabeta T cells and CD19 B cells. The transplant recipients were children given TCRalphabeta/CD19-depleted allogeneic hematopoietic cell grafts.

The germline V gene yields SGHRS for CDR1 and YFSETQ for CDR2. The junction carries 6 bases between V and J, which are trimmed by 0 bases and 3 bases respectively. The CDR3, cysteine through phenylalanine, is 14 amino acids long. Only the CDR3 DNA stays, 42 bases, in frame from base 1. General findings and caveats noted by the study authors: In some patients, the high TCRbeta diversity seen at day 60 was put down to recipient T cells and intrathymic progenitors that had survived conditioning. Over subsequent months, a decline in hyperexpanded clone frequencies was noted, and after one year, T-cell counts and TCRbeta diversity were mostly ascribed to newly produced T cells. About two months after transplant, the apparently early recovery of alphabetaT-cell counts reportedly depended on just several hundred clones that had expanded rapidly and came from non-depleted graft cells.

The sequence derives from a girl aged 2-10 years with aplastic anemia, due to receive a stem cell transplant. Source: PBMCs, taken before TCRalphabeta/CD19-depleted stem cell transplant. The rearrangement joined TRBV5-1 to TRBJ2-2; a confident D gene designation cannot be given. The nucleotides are TGCGCCAGCAGCTTGGTAAAGGACACCGGGGAGCTGTTTTTT. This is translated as CASSLVKDTGELFF.